These T cell receptor beta chains were read from a single sample in a study of brain metastases from non-small cell lung cancer. Generated by immunoSEQ multiplex PCR, the TCRdb table keeps only in-frame clones and is missing some. This table has about 1,600 clones, about 85% appearing once. The sample consisted of primary lung tumor tissue. The receptors here all came from a donor aged 40 or over with non-small cell lung cancer. Each CDR3 is given with its conserved first and last residue. The order of the fields is J gene, V gene, clone size, D gene, CDR3 protein, CDR3 DNA. D genes are given only for firm matches. Size is omitted from some rows. Given values are once, few, many or a class for expanded clones.

>TRBJ2-7|TRBV7-2|-|-
CASSRRGETYEQYF
TGTGCCAGCAGCCGCCGTGGTGAAACCTACGAGCAGTACTTC
>TRBJ2-1|TRBV12-2|-|-
CASRYTSGSQGEQFF
TGTGCAAGTCGCTACACTAGCGGGAGTCAGGGTGAGCAGTTCTTC
>TRBJ2-3|TRBV4-2|-|TRBD2
CASSQEGLVTDTQYF
TGTGCCAGCAGCCAAGAGGGACTAGTGACAGATACGCAGTATTTT
>TRBJ1-1|TRBV2|-|-
CASSELSSEAFF
TGTGCCAGCAGTGAGTTAAGTTCTGAAGCTTTCTTT
>TRBJ1-1|TRBV3-1/TRBV3-2|-|-
CASSQWLKNTEAFF
TGTGCCAGCAGCCAATGGTTGAAGAACACTGAAGCTTTCTTT
>TRBJ2-5|TRBV14|few|-
CASSQDIRETQYF
TGTGCCAGCAGCCAAGACATACGAGAGACCCAGTACTTC
>TRBJ2-3|TRBV7-9|once|-
CASSLHSQDTQYF
TGTGCCAGCAGCTTGCACAGTCAAGATACGCAGTATTTT
>TRBJ2-7|TRBV10-3|-|-
CAISESRGYEQYF
TGTGCCATCAGTGAGTCTCGGGGCTACGAGCAGTACTTC
>TRBJ1-4|TRBV10-3|-|TRBD1
CATRGTDRGRGFGKLFF
TGTGCCACCCGGGGAACGGACAGGGGGCGAGGGTTTGGAAAACTGTTTTTT
>TRBJ2-7|TRBV28|-|-
CASSLGQGWSSYEQYF
TGTGCCAGCAGTTTAGGCCAGGGCTGGTCCTCCTACGAGCAGTACTTC
>TRBJ2-3|TRBV7-9|-|TRBD2
CASSLGGSPDTQYF
TGTGCCAGCAGCTTAGGCGGGAGCCCAGATACGCAGTATTTT
>TRBJ2-3|TRBV24-1|-|TRBD1
CATRKGGTSTDTQYF
TGTGCCACCCGGAAAGGGGGCACGAGCACAGATACGCAGTATTTT
>TRBJ1-1|TRBV5-5|-|-
CASRYAATVEAFF
TGTGCCAGCAGGTACGCGGCTACCGTTGAAGCTTTCTTT
>TRBJ2-5|TRBV3-1/TRBV3-2|-|TRBD2
CASSPGSSGRGETQYF
TGTGCCAGCAGCCCCGGTAGTAGCGGGAGGGGAGAGACCCAGTACTTC
>TRBJ1-2|TRBV12-3/TRBV12-4|-|-
CASSLVRDYGYTF
TGTGCCAGCAGTTTGGTTAGGGACTATGGCTACACCTTC
>TRBJ2-1|TRBV6-5|-|TRBD2
CASSYAPSGRGYEQFF
TGTGCCAGCAGTTACGCACCTAGCGGGAGAGGCTATGAGCAGTTCTTC
>TRBJ2-7|TRBV9|-|TRBD2
CASSVDIAGVHEQYF
TGTGCCAGCAGCGTAGATATAGCGGGAGTCCACGAGCAGTACTTC
>TRBJ2-5|TRBV15|-|-
CATSRGGPRIQETQYF
TGTGCCACCAGCAGAGGGGGACCCCGAATCCAAGAGACCCAGTACTTC
>TRBJ2-7|TRBV6-2/TRBV6-3|-|-
CASSLPSVRASLQDVYEQYF
TGTGCCAGCAGTTTGCCCTCCGTGAGGGCTTCCCTCCAGGACGTCTACGAGCAGTACTTC
>TRBJ1-5|TRBV12-3/TRBV12-4|-|-
CASSLDNDQPQHF
TGTGCCAGCAGTCTCGACAATGATCAGCCCCAGCATTTT
>TRBJ2-3|TRBV3-1/TRBV3-2|-|-
CASSPDTASSDTQYF
TGTGCCAGCAGCCCTGACACCGCATCGTCAGATACGCAGTATTTT
>TRBJ2-3|TRBV7-3|-|-
CASSLNEGSTDTQYF
TGTGCCAGCAGCTTAAATGAGGGGTCGACAGATACGCAGTATTTT
>TRBJ1-1|TRBV7-2|once|TRBD1
CASSTNRGRTTEAFF
TGTGCCAGCAGCACCAACAGGGGGCGCACCACTGAAGCTTTCTTT
>TRBJ1-6|TRBV7-3|-|-
CASSTDGGRGSPLHF
TGTGCCAGCAGCACCGATGGGGGTCGTGGTTCACCCCTCCACTTT
>TRBJ2-6|TRBV7-3|few|-
CASSLIRKSGANVLTF
TGTGCCAGCAGCTTAATAAGGAAGTCTGGGGCCAACGTCCTGACTTTC
>TRBJ1-5|TRBV18|-|-
CASSPERGSNQPQHF
TGTGCCAGCTCACCAGAACGGGGTAGCAATCAGCCCCAGCATTTT
>TRBJ1-2|TRBV21-1|-|-
CASSIWGSNGYTF
TGTGCCAGCAGCATTTGGGGGTCCAATGGCTACACCTTC
>TRBJ1-2|TRBV4-1|-|-
CASSPTEAGAGGYTF
TGCGCCAGCAGCCCAACAGAGGCAGGGGCGGGTGGCTACACCTTC
>TRBJ2-2|TRBV6-4|-|-
CASSDSPVPVLKTGELFF
TGTGCCAGCAGTGACTCCCCGGTCCCCGTTCTAAAGACCGGGGAGCTGTTTTTT
>TRBJ2-5|TRBV5-1|-|TRBD2
CASGKSGGNQETQYF
TGCGCCAGCGGAAAGAGCGGGGGAAATCAAGAGACCCAGTACTTC